Below, 30 T cell receptor beta chains from the same sample are listed, as sequenced in a study of human CD8 memory T cell subsets. Libraries for TCR beta were constructed using UMI-labeled 5' RACE. TCRdb derives one entry per CDR3 protein from the 5' RACE reads, leaving out DNA. The table lists about 6,700 distinct CDR3 sequences. The specimen was CD8+ T cells from PBMCs. These receptors originate from a human donor in good health.

The chain is built from TRBV5-4 and TRBJ1-1; TCRdb picks TRBD1, but there is no DNA to check that call. Germline V gene lookup returns CDR1 SGHNT and CDR2 YYREEE (reference sequence). The CDR3 is 12 residues long. The CDR3 protein is CATGQLNTEAFF. Variable domain in full (rest from reference TRBV5-4 and TRBJ1-1): ETGVTQSPTHLIKTRGQQVTLRCSSQSGHNTVSWYQQALGQGPQFIFQYYREEENGRGNFPPRFSGLQFPNYSSELNVNALELDDSALYLCATGQLNTEAFFGQGTRLTVV.

The chain employs TRBV12-3 or TRBV12-4 and TRBJ2-2; no DNA is available, so the TRBD1 call from TCRdb remains unchecked. The CDR3 is 15 amino acids. The CDR3 protein is CASSQGAWSTGELFF.

The CDR3 is CATSLGGANTEAFF. This chain uses TRBV24-1 with TRBJ1-1. The CDR3 spans 14 residues. The germline V gene has CDR1 KGHDR and CDR2 SFDVKD.

The gene calls are TRBV5-1 and TRBJ2-1; lacking DNA, the TRBD2 call made by TCRdb goes unchecked. The CDR3 covers 16 residues. CDR1 is SGHRS and CDR2 is YFSETQ in the germline V gene. This CDR3 is CASSLAGGGSDNEQFF. Full variable domain (missing parts from reference TRBV5-1 and TRBJ2-1): KAGVTQTPRYLIKTRGQQVTLSCSPISGHRSVSWYQQTPGQGLQFLFEYFSETQRNKGNFPGRFSGRQFSNSRSEMNVSTLELGDSALYLCASSLAGGGSDNEQFFGPGTRLTVL.

The chain has TRBV10-1 and TRBJ2-7. This CDR3 is built from 14 residues. CDR1 WNHNN and CDR2 SYGVQD come from the germline V gene (reference sequence). CDR3 region: CASSESTRRYEQYF.

The chain has TRBV25-1 and TRBJ2-3. This CDR3 region has 12 residues. Germline V gives CDR1 MGHDK, CDR2 SYGVNS. Here the CDR3 reads CASSEYGDTQYF. The variable domain in full, completed from reference TRBV25-1 and TRBJ2-3, reads EADIYQTPRYLVIGTGKKITLECSQTMGHDKMYWYQQDPGMELHLIHYSYGVNSTEKGDLSSESTVSRIRTEHFPLTLESARPSHTSQYLCASSEYGDTQYFGPGTRLTVL.

The chain couples TRBV28 to TRBJ2-5; TCRdb proposes TRBD1, but this gene call is untestable without DNA. The CDR3 covers 14 residues. CDR1 is MDHEN, CDR2 SYDVKM, per germline. The CDR3 loop reads CASTPRGLQETQYF. Together with reference TRBV28 and TRBJ2-5, the CDR3 gives the full variable domain: DVKVTQSSRYLVKRTGEKVFLECVQDMDHENMFWYRQDPGLGLRLIYFSYDVKMKEKGDIPEGYSVSREKKERFSLILESASTNQTSMYLCASTPRGLQETQYFGPGTRLLVL.

This clonotype registers medium-sized by frequency. V usage is TRBV10-3 and J usage is TRBJ2-7; checking the TCRdb D call of TRBD1 is not possible without DNA. Germline V gene sequence: CDR1 ENHRY, CDR2 SYGVKD. The CDR3 contains 15 residues. CDR3: CAISESMGQSYEQYF.

V and J are TRBV2 and TRBJ1-2; lacking DNA, the TRBD1 call made by TCRdb goes unchecked. CDR3 length equals 15 residues. From germline, CDR1 is SNHLY and CDR2 FYNNEI. CDR3 residues: CASSEAYRANYGYTF.

The chain uses TRBV5-5 and TRBJ2-2. CDR1 is SGHKS and CDR2 is YYEKEE in the germline V gene (reference sequence). CDR3 size: 14 residues. The CDR3: CASSLDRVTGELFF.

J is TRBJ2-7 and V is TRBV18; TCRdb selects TRBD1, and the lack of DNA leaves this call unchecked. The germline V gene has CDR1 KGHSH and CDR2 LQKENI. CDR3 length: 13 residues. The CDR3 sequence: CASKGIVRGEQYF.

The V and J genes are TRBV20-1 and TRBJ2-5. CDR3 length: 17 residues. The germline V gene encodes CDR1 DFQATT and CDR2 SNEGSKA (reference sequence). The CDR3 reads CSARDPSGGLVVGTQYF.

The V gene is TRBV5-1, the J gene TRBJ2-5; TCRdb's D gene call, TRBD1, goes unchecked for lack of DNA. The length of the CDR3 is 20 residues. Germline CDR1 reads SGHRS; CDR2 reads YFSETQ. The CDR3 sequence is CASRAVHGITGEMGQETQYF.

The chain couples TRBV7-9 to TRBJ1-1. This CDR3 comprises 14 residues. Germline V gene sequence: CDR1 SEHNR, CDR2 FQNEAQ (reference sequence). CDR3 sequence reads: CASSFVDSNTEAFF. The full variable domain, its missing parts supplied by reference TRBV7-9 and TRBJ1-1, is DTGVSQNPRHKITKRGQNVTFRCDPISEHNRLYWYRQTLGQGPEFLTYFQNEAQLEKSRLLSDRFSAERPKGSFSTLEIQRTEQGDSAMYLCASSFVDSNTEAFFGQGTRLTVV.

This rearrangement joins TRBV5-1 to TRBJ2-1; TCRdb's D call of TRBD1 is untestable without DNA. The germline V gene encodes CDR1 SGHRS and CDR2 YFSETQ. The CDR3 loop spans 13 amino acids. CDR3 in amino acids: CASSLTGGSEQFF.

Measured by frequency, this clonotype is medium-sized (0.01 to 0.1%). The gene calls are TRBV28 and TRBJ2-2; TCRdb's D gene call, TRBD1, goes unchecked for lack of DNA. Per germline, CDR1 MDHEN and CDR2 SYDVKM. The CDR3 is made up of 16 amino acids. The chain's CDR3 is CASSSHERGNTGELFF.

The rearrangement links TRBV20-1 to TRBJ2-1; the TCRdb call, TRBD1, lacks DNA for checking. This CDR3 region has 12 residues. The germline CDR1 and CDR2 sequences are DFQATT and SNEGSKA (reference sequence). CDR3 region: CSAPGLADEQFF.

The chain joins TRBV7-9 to TRBJ2-7; the TCRdb D gene call, TRBD2, has no DNA to confirm it. The CDR3 runs 15 residues. Germline values: CDR1 SEHNR, CDR2 FQNEAQ (reference sequence). The CDR3 here is CASTSGGGSGYEQYF.

The CDR3 region is CASSLAWVSGRIDTQYF. The genes are TRBV5-1 and TRBJ2-3; the TCRdb D gene call, TRBD2, has no DNA to confirm it. The CDR3 has 17 residues. CDR1 is SGHRS, CDR2 YFSETQ, per germline. Combining the CDR3 with reference TRBV5-1 and TRBJ2-3 gives the whole variable domain KAGVTQTPRYLIKTRGQQVTLSCSPISGHRSVSWYQQTPGQGLQFLFEYFSETQRNKGNFPGRFSGRQFSNSRSEMNVSTLELGDSALYLCASSLAWVSGRIDTQYFGPGTRLTVL.

The chain joins TRBV13 to TRBJ2-7; TCRdb outputs TRBD2, but without DNA this stays unchecked. CDR1 is PRHDT and CDR2 is FYEKMQ in the germline V gene (reference sequence). The CDR3 length is 15 residues. CDR3 amino acids: CASSSGLEGSYEQYF.

This clonotype is labeled medium-sized (0.01 to 0.1%) based on frequency. V usage is TRBV25-1 and J usage is TRBJ2-2. Germline V gene data show CDR1 as MGHDK and CDR2 as SYGVNS. The CDR3 runs 17 residues. The CDR3 sequence is CASSEFGYSANTGELFF.

This clonotype registers medium-sized by frequency. The V gene is TRBV20-1, the J gene TRBJ2-5; lacking DNA, the TRBD2 call made by TCRdb goes unchecked. This CDR3 region has 14 residues. Looked up from germline, CDR1 is DFQATT and CDR2 is SNEGSKA (reference sequence). The CDR3 region is CSARSSAGEETQYF.

This clonotype shows up as medium-sized (0.01 to 0.1%) by frequency. V gene TRBV7-2 combines with J gene TRBJ1-1; TCRdb lists TRBD1, though no DNA is available to test this call. This CDR3 is 15 amino acids long. The germline V gene encodes CDR1 SGHTA and CDR2 FQGNSA. The CDR3: CASSLAGQGKTEAFF.

The chain has TRBV19 and TRBJ1-1; the D call of TRBD1 rests on TCRdb alone, since no DNA is present to check it. The CDR3 has 17 residues. Germline V gene lookup returns CDR1 LNHDA and CDR2 SQIVND (reference sequence). The chain's CDR3 is CASSMGIDRGTNTEAFF.

This chain uses TRBV29-1 with TRBJ2-7; checking the TCRdb D call of TRBD1 is not possible without DNA. The length of the CDR3 is 12 residues. Germline V lookup: CDR1 SQVTM, CDR2 ANQGSEA. CDR3 sequence: CSVESRGGEQYF.

The chain has TRBV2 and TRBJ2-5; the TRBD2 assignment by TCRdb is unverifiable without DNA. The germline CDR1 and CDR2 sequences are SNHLY and FYNNEI. This CDR3 has 13 amino acids. The CDR3 sequence is CASSPEVGETQYF.

This chain links TRBV19 with TRBJ2-1; the D call of TRBD2 rests on TCRdb alone, since no DNA is present to check it. Germline assignment: CDR1 LNHDA and CDR2 SQIVND (reference sequence). The CDR3 is made up of 14 amino acids. The CDR3 spells CASSRTSGYNEQFF.

This chain uses TRBV20-1 with TRBJ2-5; lacking DNA, the TRBD1 call made by TCRdb goes unchecked. The CDR3 is 14 residues long. Germline CDR1 is DFQATT and CDR2 is SNEGSKA (reference sequence). CDR3 in amino acids: CSAIAGLGEETQYF.

By frequency, this clonotype is medium-sized. The chain carries TRBV28 and TRBJ2-5; TCRdb outputs TRBD1, but without DNA this stays unchecked. This CDR3 is 14 amino acids long. Germline-derived CDR1 and CDR2 are MDHEN and SYDVKM. The CDR3 sequence is CASSFQGAGETQYF. The whole variable domain, filled in from reference TRBV28 and TRBJ2-5, reads DVKVTQSSRYLVKRTGEKVFLECVQDMDHENMFWYRQDPGLGLRLIYFSYDVKMKEKGDIPEGYSVSREKKERFSLILESASTNQTSMYLCASSFQGAGETQYFGPGTRLLVL.

The V gene is TRBV7-2, the J gene TRBJ2-1; TCRdb's D gene call, TRBD1, goes unchecked for lack of DNA. The CDR3 is 14 residues long. The germline gives CDR1 SGHTA, CDR2 FQGNSA. The CDR3 protein is CASSLSAGYNEQFF. Drawing the rest from reference TRBV7-2 and TRBJ2-1, the complete variable domain is GAGVSQSPSNKVTEKGKDVELRCDPISGHTALYWYRQSLGQGLEFLIYFQGNSAPDKSGLPSDRFSAERTGGSVSTLTIQRTQQEDSAVYLCASSLSAGYNEQFFGPGTRLTVL.